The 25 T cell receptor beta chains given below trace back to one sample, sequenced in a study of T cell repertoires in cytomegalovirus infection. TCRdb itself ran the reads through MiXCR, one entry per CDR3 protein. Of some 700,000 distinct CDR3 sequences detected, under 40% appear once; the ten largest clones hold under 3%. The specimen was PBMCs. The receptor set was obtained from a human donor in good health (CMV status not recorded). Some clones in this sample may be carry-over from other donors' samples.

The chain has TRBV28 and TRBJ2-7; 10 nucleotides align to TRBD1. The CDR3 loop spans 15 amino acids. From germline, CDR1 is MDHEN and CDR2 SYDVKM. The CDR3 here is CACSLSGQGHYEQYF. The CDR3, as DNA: TGTGCGTGCAGTTTGTCGGGACAGGGGCACTACGAGCAGTACTTC.

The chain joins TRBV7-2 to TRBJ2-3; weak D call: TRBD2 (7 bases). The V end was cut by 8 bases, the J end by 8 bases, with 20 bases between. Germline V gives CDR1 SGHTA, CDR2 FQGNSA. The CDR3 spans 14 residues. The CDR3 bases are TGTGCCAGCCTCTTGGGGGGGCTAGCGAGTACGCAGTATTTT. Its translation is CASLLGGLASTQYF.

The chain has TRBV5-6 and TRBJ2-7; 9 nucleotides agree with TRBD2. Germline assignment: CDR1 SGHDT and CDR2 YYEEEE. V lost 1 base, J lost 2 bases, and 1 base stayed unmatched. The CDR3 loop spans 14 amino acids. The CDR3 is CASSLPSGTYEQYF. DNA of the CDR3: TGTGCCAGCAGCTTGCCTAGCGGGACCTACGAGCAGTACTTC.

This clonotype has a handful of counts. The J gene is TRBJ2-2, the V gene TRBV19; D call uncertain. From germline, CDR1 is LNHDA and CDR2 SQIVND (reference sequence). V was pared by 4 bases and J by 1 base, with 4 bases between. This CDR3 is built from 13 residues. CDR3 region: CASSKGNTGELFF. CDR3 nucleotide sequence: TGTGCCAGTAGTAAAGGGAACACCGGGGAGCTGTTTTTT.

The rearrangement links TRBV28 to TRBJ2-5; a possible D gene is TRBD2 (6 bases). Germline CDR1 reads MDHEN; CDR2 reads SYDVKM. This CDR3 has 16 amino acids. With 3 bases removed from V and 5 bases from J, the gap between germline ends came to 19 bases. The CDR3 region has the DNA TGTGCCAGCAGTTTCTTGGAGGGCCGGGGACTGGAGACCCAGTACTTC. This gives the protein CASSFLEGRGLETQYF.

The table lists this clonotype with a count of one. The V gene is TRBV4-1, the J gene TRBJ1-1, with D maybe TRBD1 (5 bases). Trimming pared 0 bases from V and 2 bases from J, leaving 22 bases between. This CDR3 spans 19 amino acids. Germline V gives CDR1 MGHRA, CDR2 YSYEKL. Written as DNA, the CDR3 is TGCGCCAGCAGCCAAGACGGGACGGCCCCTCCAGGAATTAACACTGAAGCTTTCTTT. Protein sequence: CASSQDGTAPPGINTEAFF.

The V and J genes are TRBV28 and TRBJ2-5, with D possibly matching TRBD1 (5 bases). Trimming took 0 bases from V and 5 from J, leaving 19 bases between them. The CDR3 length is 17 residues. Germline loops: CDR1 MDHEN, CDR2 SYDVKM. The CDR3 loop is CASSLWPLRVIDETQYF. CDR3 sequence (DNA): TGTGCCAGCAGTTTATGGCCTCTCAGGGTAATAGACGAGACCCAGTACTTC.

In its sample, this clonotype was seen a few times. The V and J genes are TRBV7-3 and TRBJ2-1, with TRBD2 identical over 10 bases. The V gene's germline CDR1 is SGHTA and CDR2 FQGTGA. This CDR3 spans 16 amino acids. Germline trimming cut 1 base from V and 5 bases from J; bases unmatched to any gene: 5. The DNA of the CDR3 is TGTGCCAGCAGCTTAATATGGACTAGCGGACACAATGAGCAGTTCTTC. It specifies CASSLIWTSGHNEQFF.

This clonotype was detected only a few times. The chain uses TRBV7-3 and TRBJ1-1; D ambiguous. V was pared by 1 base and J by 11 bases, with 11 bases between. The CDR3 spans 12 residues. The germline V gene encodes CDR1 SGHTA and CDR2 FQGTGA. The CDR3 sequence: CASSLSGGRAFF. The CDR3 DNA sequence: TGTGCCAGCAGCTTAAGCGGAGGGAGGGCTTTCTTT.

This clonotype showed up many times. The DNA of the CDR3 is TGTGCCAGCAGCTCCGACTTCGAGGGCAGTCCTTCCTACGAGCAGTACTTC. Translating gives CASSSDFEGSPSYEQYF. The chain links TRBV7-2 to TRBJ2-7, with D tentatively TRBD2 (5 bases). The CDR3 is 17 amino acids. The germline V gene has CDR1 SGHTA and CDR2 FQGNSA. Trimming removed 4 bases from V and 1 base from J, with 20 bases in between.

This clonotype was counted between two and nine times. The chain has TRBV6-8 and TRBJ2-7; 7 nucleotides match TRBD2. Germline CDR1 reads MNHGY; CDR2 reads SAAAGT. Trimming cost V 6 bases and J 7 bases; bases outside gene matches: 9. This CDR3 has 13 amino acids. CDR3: CASRSRGVREQYF. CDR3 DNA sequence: TGTGCCAGCAGATCCCGGGGGGTGAGAGAGCAGTACTTC.

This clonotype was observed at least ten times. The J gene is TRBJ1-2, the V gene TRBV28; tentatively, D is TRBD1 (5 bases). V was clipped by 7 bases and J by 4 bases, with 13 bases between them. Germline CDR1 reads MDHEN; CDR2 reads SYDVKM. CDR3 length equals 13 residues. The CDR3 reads CASNQGSSYGYTF. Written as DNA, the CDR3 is TGTGCCAGCAACCAGGGATCTTCCTATGGCTACACCTTC.

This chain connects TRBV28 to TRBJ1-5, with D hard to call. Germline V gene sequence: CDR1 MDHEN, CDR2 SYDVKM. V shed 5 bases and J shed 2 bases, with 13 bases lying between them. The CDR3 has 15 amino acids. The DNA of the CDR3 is TGTGCCAGCAGTCCCCCGAACCGGGGCAATCAGCCCCAGCATTTT. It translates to CASSPPNRGNQPQHF. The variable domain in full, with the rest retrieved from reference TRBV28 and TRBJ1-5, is DVKVTQSSRYLVKRTGEKVFLECVQDMDHENMFWYRQDPGLGLRLIYFSYDVKMKEKGDIPEGYSVSREKKERFSLILESASTNQTSMYLCASSPPNRGNQPQHFGDGTRLSIL.

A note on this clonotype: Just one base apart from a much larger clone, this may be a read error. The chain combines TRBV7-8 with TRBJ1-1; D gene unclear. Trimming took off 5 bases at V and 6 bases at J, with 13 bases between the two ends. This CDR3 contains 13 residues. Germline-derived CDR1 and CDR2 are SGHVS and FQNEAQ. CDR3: CASSPHRASEAFF. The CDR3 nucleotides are TGTGCCAGCAGCCCACACCGGGCCTCTGAAGCTTTCTTT.

The CDR3 region is CASSSIGAGEETQYF. Here the CDR3 DNA reads TGTGCCAGCAGCTCCATAGGAGCAGGAGAAGAGACCCAGTACTTC. The chain recombines TRBV7-3 with TRBJ2-5; no firm D call. Trimming shortened V by 4 bases and J by 3 bases, and 15 bases separated the two germline ends. The CDR3 is made up of 15 amino acids. Germline values: CDR1 SGHTA, CDR2 FQGTGA.

The CDR3 DNA follows: TGTGCCAGCAGCGTAGAGGAAGGTCCGGGCTATGGCTACACCTTC. Translation gives CASSVEEGPGYGYTF. The chain carries TRBV9 and TRBJ1-2; the D is unclear. Germline values: CDR1 SGDLS, CDR2 YYNGEE. This CDR3 has 15 amino acids. V gave up 0 bases and J gave up 4 bases, with 13 bases separating them. The full variable domain, rest sourced from reference TRBV9 and TRBJ1-2, is DSGVTQTPKHLITATGQRVTLRCSPRSGDLSVYWYQQSLDQGLQFLIQYYNGEERAKGNILERFSAQQFPDLHSELNLSSLELGDSALYFCASSVEEGPGYGYTFGSGTRLTVV.

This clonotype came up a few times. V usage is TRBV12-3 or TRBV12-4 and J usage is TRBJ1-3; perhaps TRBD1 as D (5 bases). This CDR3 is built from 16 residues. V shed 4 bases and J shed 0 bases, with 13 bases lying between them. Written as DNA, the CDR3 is TGTGCCAGCAGTTCACTACAGGCGTACTCTGGAAACACCATATATTTT. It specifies CASSSLQAYSGNTIYF.

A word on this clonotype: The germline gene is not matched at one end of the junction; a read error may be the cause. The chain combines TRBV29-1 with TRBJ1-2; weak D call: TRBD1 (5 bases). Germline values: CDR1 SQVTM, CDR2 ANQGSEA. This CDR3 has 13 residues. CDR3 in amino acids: CSVGAGLDYGYTF. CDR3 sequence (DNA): TGCAGCGTTGGGGCAGGGCTCGACTATGGCTACACATTC. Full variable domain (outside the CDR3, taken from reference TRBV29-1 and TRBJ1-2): SAVISQKPSRDICQRGTSLTIQCQVDSQVTMMFWYRQQPGQSLTLIATANQGSEATYESGFVIDKFPISRPNLTFSTLTVSNMSPEDSSIYLCSVGAGLDYGYTFGSGTRLTVV.

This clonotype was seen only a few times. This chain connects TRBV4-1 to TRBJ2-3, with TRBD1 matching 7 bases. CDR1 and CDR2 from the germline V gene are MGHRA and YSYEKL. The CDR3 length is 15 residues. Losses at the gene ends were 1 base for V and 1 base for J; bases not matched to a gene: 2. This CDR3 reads CASSQGQGGTDTQYF. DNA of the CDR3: TGCGCCAGCAGCCAAGGACAGGGAGGCACAGATACGCAGTATTTT.

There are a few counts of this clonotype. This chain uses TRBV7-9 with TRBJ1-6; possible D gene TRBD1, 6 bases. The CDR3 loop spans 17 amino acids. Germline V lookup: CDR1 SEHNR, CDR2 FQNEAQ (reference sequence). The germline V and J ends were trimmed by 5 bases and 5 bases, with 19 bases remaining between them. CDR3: CASSEDSTLGHNSPLHF. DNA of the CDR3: TGTGCCAGCAGCGAGGACAGCACTTTGGGACATAATTCACCCCTCCACTTT.

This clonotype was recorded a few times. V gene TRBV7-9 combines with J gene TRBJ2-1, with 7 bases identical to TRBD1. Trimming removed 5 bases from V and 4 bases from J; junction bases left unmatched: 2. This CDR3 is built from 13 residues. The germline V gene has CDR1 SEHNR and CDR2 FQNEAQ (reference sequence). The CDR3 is CASSMDRYNEQFF. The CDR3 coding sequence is TGTGCCAGCAGCATGGACAGGTACAATGAGCAGTTCTTC.

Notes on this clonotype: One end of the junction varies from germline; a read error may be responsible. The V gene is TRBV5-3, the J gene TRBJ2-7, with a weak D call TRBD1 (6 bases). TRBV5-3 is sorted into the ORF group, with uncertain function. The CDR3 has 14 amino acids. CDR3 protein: CASSLGAWDYEQYF. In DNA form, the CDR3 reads TGTGCCAGCAGCTTGGGGGCGTGGGACTACGAGCAGTACTTC.

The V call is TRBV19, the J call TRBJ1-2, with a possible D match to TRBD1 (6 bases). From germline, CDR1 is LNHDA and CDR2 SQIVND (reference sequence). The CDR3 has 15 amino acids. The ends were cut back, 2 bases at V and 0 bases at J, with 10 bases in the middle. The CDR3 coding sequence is TGTGCCAGTAGTATACCAGGGGCCCCTAACTATGGCTACACCTTC. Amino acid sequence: CASSIPGAPNYGYTF.

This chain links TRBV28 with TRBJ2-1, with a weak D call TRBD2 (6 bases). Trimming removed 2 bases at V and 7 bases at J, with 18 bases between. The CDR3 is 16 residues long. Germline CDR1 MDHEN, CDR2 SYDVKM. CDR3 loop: CASSLGSRGKGNEQFF. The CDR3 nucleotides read TGTGCCAGCAGTTTAGGGTCCCGCGGGAAAGGGAATGAGCAGTTCTTC.

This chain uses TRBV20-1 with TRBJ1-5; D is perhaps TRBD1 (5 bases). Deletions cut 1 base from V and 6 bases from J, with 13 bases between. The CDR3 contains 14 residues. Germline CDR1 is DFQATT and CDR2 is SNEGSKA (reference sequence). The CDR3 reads CSARGGSLGQPQHF. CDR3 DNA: TGCAGTGCTAGAGGGGGCAGTTTGGGTCAGCCCCAGCATTTT.